A selection of T cell receptor beta chains follows, all from one sample in a study of cytomegalovirus exposure and HLA in healthy donors. Clones were read by immunoSEQ multiplex PCR, and TCRdb kept only the in-frame ones, dropping some. The table has about 120,000 clones, around 86% seen once. The sequenced sample was PBMCs. These receptors all come from a man between 25 and 39 years old in good health and CMV-seronegative. Both conserved end residues are part of each CDR3. A D gene is named only where the DNA matches it firmly. Clone size is not always given. Where it is, it says once, few, many or a class for expanded clones.

>.|TRBD1|TRBJ2-2|TRBV5-4
CASSPRDRATGELFF
TGTGCCAGCAGCCCCCGGGACAGAGCCACCGGGGAGCTGTTTTTT
>.|TRBD2|TRBJ2-7|TRBV4-2
CASSPVGLAGGQSEQYF
TGTGCCAGCAGCCCAGTTGGACTAGCGGGGGGGCAATCCGAGCAGTACTTC
>.|.|TRBJ2-1|TRBV7-2
CASSLVGGSSYNEQFF
TGTGCCAGCAGCTTAGTCGGAGGGAGCTCCTACAATGAGCAGTTCTTC
>.|TRBD1|TRBJ2-1|TRBV9
CASSLRGTGYNEQFF
TGTGCCAGCAGCCTGAGGGGGACAGGTTACAATGAGCAGTTCTTC
>.|.|TRBJ1-2|TRBV4-1
CASSQGDIRVYTF
TGCGCCAGCAGCCAGGGGGACATTAGGGTCTACACCTTC
>few|TRBD1|TRBJ1-1|TRBV6-4
CASSDGTGGAEAFF
TGTGCCAGCAGTGACGGGACAGGGGGCGCTGAAGCTTTCTTT
>.|.|TRBJ2-1|TRBV5-1
CASARQGGDNEQFF
TGCGCCAGCGCCCGGCAGGGTGGTGACAATGAGCAGTTCTTC
>.|TRBD1|TRBJ1-4|TRBV6-1
CASSPGTGVEKLFF
TGTGCCAGCAGCCCCGGGACAGGGGTGGAAAAACTGTTTTTT
>few|TRBD1|TRBJ1-2|TRBV18
CASSPITGVNGYTF
TGTGCCAGCTCACCAATAACAGGGGTTAATGGCTACACCTTC
>.|TRBD1|TRBJ1-2|TRBV4-1
CASSQASGTAYGYTF
TGCGCCAGCAGCCAAGCCTCCGGGACAGCCTATGGCTACACCTTC
>.|.|TRBJ2-7|TRBV10-1
CASSEMGGNEQYF
TGCGCCAGCAGTGAGATGGGAGGAAACGAGCAGTACTTC
>.|TRBD1|TRBJ2-7|TRBV9
CASSRTGGSSYEQYF
TGTGCCAGCAGCCGTACAGGGGGCTCTTCCTACGAGCAGTACTTC
>.|.|TRBJ2-5|TRBV27
CASTSGGPRETQYF
TGTGCCAGCACCTCCGGGGGACCTAGAGAGACCCAGTACTTC
>.|.|TRBJ2-7|TRBV5-4
CASSPIPGSYEQYF
TGTGCCAGCAGCCCAATACCCGGCTCCTACGAGCAGTACTTC
>.|.|TRBJ2-7|TRBV7-9
CASSLGSQGRDEQYF
TGTGCCAGCAGCTTAGGGTCGCAGGGGAGGGACGAGCAGTACTTC
>.|TRBD2|TRBJ2-3|TRBV7-2
CASSLASAGGRTDTQYF
TGTGCCAGCAGCTTAGCTAGTGCGGGGGGGCGCACAGATACGCAGTATTTT
>few|TRBD1|TRBJ1-2|TRBV5-4
CASSSGTGGVLYGYTF
TGTGCCAGCAGCTCCGGGACAGGGGGCGTCTTGTATGGCTACACCTTC
>.|.|TRBJ2-7|TRBV6-5
CASSYSTNSYEQYF
TGTGCCAGCAGTTACTCGACAAACTCCTACGAGCAGTACTTC
>.|TRBD2|TRBJ2-7|TRBV10-1
CASSESGTSGGLWEQYF
TGCGCCAGCAGTGAGTCCGGGACTAGCGGGGGGCTTTGGGAGCAGTACTTC
>.|.|TRBJ1-6|TRBV7-2
CASSRRGGGTYNSPLHF
TGTGCCAGCAGCCGAAGAGGCGGGGGGACTTATAATTCACCCCTCCACTTT
>.|.|TRBJ2-1|TRBV7-2
CASSLTSSYNEQFF
TGTGCCAGCAGCCTGACTAGCTCCTACAATGAGCAGTTCTTC
>.|.|TRBJ1-4|TRBV9
CASSVGEEGFGEKLFF
TGTGCCAGCAGCGTAGGAGAGGAGGGATTCGGTGAAAAACTGTTTTTT
>.|TRBD2|TRBJ2-7|TRBV2
CASNGGNYEQYF
TGTGCCAGCAACGGGGGGAACTACGAGCAGTACTTC
>.|TRBD1|TRBJ2-7|TRBV29-1
CSVRDSGHEQYF
TGCAGCGTCCGGGACAGTGGGCACGAGCAGTACTTC
>.|.|TRBJ1-1|TRBV27
CASRPYQWYDLNTEAFF
TGTGCCAGCAGGCCCTATCAGTGGTATGACTTGAACACTGAAGCTTTCTTT
>.|TRBD1|TRBJ2-5|TRBV5-1
CASSSTSQGVGETQYF
TGCGCCAGCAGCTCAACCTCCCAGGGGGTCGGAGAGACCCAGTACTTC
>.|.|TRBJ1-4|TRBV6-5
CASSVKLFREKLFF
TGTGCCAGCAGTGTTAAACTGTTCCGCGAAAAACTGTTTTTT
>.|TRBD1|TRBJ2-7|TRBV5-8
CASSLEGQGFVYEQYF
TGTGCCAGCAGCTTGGAGGGACAGGGATTCGTTTACGAGCAGTACTTC
>.|.|TRBJ2-6|TRBV7-2
CASSTYPTPGANVLTF
TGTGCCAGCAGCACCTATCCGACTCCCGGGGCCAACGTCCTGACTTTC
>.|TRBD1|TRBJ2-7|TRBV5-1
CASSLVGTGHYEQYF
TGCGCCAGCAGCTTGGTTGGGACAGGGCACTACGAGCAGTACTTC
>.|.|TRBJ2-6|TRBV5-6
CASSFGSGANGLTF
TGTGCCAGCAGCTTCGGCTCTGGGGCCAACGGCCTGACTTTC
>.|TRBD1|TRBJ1-6|TRBV28
CASRLYRGQSYNSPLHF
TGTGCCAGCAGATTGTACAGGGGGCAGTCCTATAATTCACCCCTCCACTTT
>.|TRBD1|TRBJ2-7|TRBV5-1
CASSLGGQGANEQYF
TGCGCCAGCAGCCTGGGGGGACAGGGAGCCAACGAGCAGTACTTC
>.|TRBD2|TRBJ2-2|TRBV5-1
CASSPGLGSSPNTGELFF
TGCGCCAGCAGCCCGGGACTAGGAAGCTCCCCGAACACCGGGGAGCTGTTTTTT
>.|TRBD1|TRBJ1-4|TRBV5-4
CASSRGRQGVNEKLFF
TGTGCCAGCAGCCGTGGAAGACAGGGGGTTAATGAAAAACTGTTTTTT
>.|TRBD2|TRBJ2-5|TRBV13
CASSLAPGRDGEETQYF
TGTGCCAGCAGCTTAGCCCCGGGGAGGGACGGTGAAGAGACCCAGTACTTC
>.|.|TRBJ1-1|TRBV6-5
CASSLTPVNTEAFF
TGTGCCAGCAGTTTAACTCCCGTGAACACTGAAGCTTTCTTT
>.|TRBD2|TRBJ2-3|TRBV6-4
CASSDSAGGPDTQYF
TGTGCCAGCAGTGACTCAGCGGGGGGGCCAGATACGCAGTATTTT
>.|.|TRBJ1-2|TRBV9
CASSGETTGTYGYTF
TGTGCCAGCAGCGGGGAGACCACAGGGACCTATGGCTACACCTTC
>.|.|TRBJ2-3|TRBV9
CASSTSQKLADTQYF
TGTGCCAGCAGCACCTCACAGAAATTGGCAGATACGCAGTATTTT
>.|.|TRBJ2-2|TRBV6-4
CASSDSSTGELFF
TGTGCCAGCAGTGACTCTAGCACCGGGGAGCTGTTTTTT
>.|.|TRBJ1-4|TRBV18
CASSPESGSNEKLFF
TGTGCCAGCTCACCTGAGAGCGGATCTAATGAAAAACTGTTTTTT
>.|.|TRBJ1-5|TRBV7-8
CASSVGTGSNQPQNF
.
>.|TRBD2|TRBJ2-3|TRBV29-1
CSVDPLAGGTDTQYF
TGCAGCGTTGATCCTCTAGCGGGGGGCACAGATACGCAGTATTTT
>.|TRBD2|TRBJ2-7|TRBV5-1
CASSLTSDEQYF
TGCGCCAGCAGCTTGACTAGCGACGAGCAGTACTTC
>.|.|TRBJ1-1|TRBV5-8
CASSFGRGRNTEAFF
TGTGCCAGCAGCTTCGGGCGGGGGCGCAACACTGAAGCTTTCTTT
>.|.|TRBJ1-3|TRBV6-1
CASSESGGSGNTIYF
TGTGCCAGCAGTGAATCAGGAGGGTCTGGAAACACCATATATTTT
>.|TRBD1|TRBJ2-2|TRBV10-1
CASSDTGGNTGELFF
TGCGCCAGCAGTGACACAGGGGGAAACACCGGGGAGCTGTTTTTT
>.|TRBD2|TRBJ2-5|TRBV28
CASSPSLAGGPETQYF
TGTGCCAGCAGTCCGTCCCTAGCGGGGGGGCCGGAGACCCAGTACTTC
>once|.|TRBJ1-1|TRBV7-2
CASSLDPRGGAEAFF
TGTGCCAGCAGCTTAGACCCGCGGGGGGGCGCTGAAGCTTTCTTT
>few|.|TRBJ1-3|TRBV6-5
CASSYSLTSDTIYF
TGTGCCAGCAGTTACTCCCTGACATCAGACACCATATATTTT
>.|.|TRBJ1-2|TRBV10-3
CAISESGKSYGYTF
TGTGCCATCAGTGAGAGCGGGAAATCCTATGGCTACACCTTC
>.|.|TRBJ2-4|TRBV11-2
CASSRGPSGGSKNIQYF
TGTGCCAGCAGTCGGGGTCCGAGCGGCGGGTCCAAAAACATTCAGTACTTC
>.|.|TRBJ2-3|TRBV27
CASSSQTGSPYTDTQYF
TGTGCCAGCAGTTCCCAAACAGGGTCCCCTTACACAGATACGCAGTATTTT
>.|.|TRBJ1-1|TRBV9
CASSVKQEYTEAFF
TGTGCCAGCAGCGTCAAACAGGAGTACACTGAAGCTTTCTTT
>.|.|TRBJ1-6|TRBV5-6
CASSYYSGNSPLHF
TGTGCCAGCAGCTATTACAGTGGGAATTCACCCCTCCACTTT
>.|TRBD1|TRBJ2-7|TRBV27
CASKPGGFYEQYF
TGTGCCAGCAAGCCAGGGGGCTTCTACGAGCAGTACTTC
>once|TRBD2|TRBJ2-3|TRBV2
CASRAGERGGLWYGTDTQYF
TGTGCCAGCAGAGCGGGGGAGCGGGGAGGCCTATGGTATGGCACAGATACGCAGTATTTT
>.|TRBD2|TRBJ2-1|TRBV7-8
CASRLSGGALEQFF
TGTGCCAGCAGGTTGAGCGGGGGGGCCCTTGAGCAGTTCTTC
>.|.|TRBJ1-2|TRBV15
CATSRDLVQGGYTF
TGTGCCACCAGCAGAGATCTCGTCCAGGGTGGCTACACCTTC